These 4 T cell receptor beta chains were all obtained from the same sample, sequenced in a study of blood T cell repertoires in COVID-19. TCRdb keeps only in-frame clones here, not all; method: immunoSEQ multiplex PCR. Counted here are 300,000 to 350,000 clones, about 87% occurring once; the ten biggest clones make up around 1.6%. The sequencing input was peripheral blood. The source of these receptors is a woman under 40 with COVID-19, enrolled during active disease.

The rearrangement links TRBV5-1 to TRBJ2-1; 11 bases are a match to TRBD2. Unmatched junction bases numbered 7, after V lost 0 bases and J lost 8 bases. Germline V gene lookup returns CDR1 SGHRS and CDR2 YFSETQ. The CDR3 contains 16 residues. The CDR3 loop is CASSLAPSGGIDEQFF. For the CDR3, the DNA is TGCGCCAGCAGCTTGGCGCCTAGCGGGGGGATCGATGAGCAGTTCTTC.

This sequence joins TRBV7-2 and TRBJ2-3; TRBD2 matches at 8 bases. The CDR3 is made up of 16 amino acids. Germline loops: CDR1 SGHTA, CDR2 FQGNSA. With V trimmed by 2 bases and J by 6 bases, 10 bases remained unmatched. This CDR3 reads CASSLRRGGLVDTQYF. The DNA of the CDR3 is TGTGCCAGCAGCTTACGACGCGGGGGGCTGGTGGATACGCAGTATTTT.

The CDR3 loop is CASSLWQGGGELFF. For the CDR3, the DNA is TGTGCCAGCAGCTTATGGCAGGGCGGCGGGGAGCTGTTTTTT. The chain carries TRBV11-3 and TRBJ2-2; D possibly corresponds to TRBD1 (5 bases). V lost 2 bases and J 7 bases, leaving 11 bases between the germline ends. Germline V lookup: CDR1 SGHNT, CDR2 YENEEA. There are 14 residues in the CDR3.

The chain carries TRBV6-5 and TRBJ1-2, with 8 nucleotides matching TRBD1. Unmatched junction bases numbered 14, after V lost 6 bases and J lost 8 bases. The CDR3 is 15 amino acids. CDR1 and CDR2 from the germline V gene are MNHEY and SVGAGI. The CDR3 here is CASSRQRQGKKGYTF. DNA of the CDR3: TGTGCCAGCAGCCGCCAACGACAGGGGAAAAAGGGCTACACCTTC.